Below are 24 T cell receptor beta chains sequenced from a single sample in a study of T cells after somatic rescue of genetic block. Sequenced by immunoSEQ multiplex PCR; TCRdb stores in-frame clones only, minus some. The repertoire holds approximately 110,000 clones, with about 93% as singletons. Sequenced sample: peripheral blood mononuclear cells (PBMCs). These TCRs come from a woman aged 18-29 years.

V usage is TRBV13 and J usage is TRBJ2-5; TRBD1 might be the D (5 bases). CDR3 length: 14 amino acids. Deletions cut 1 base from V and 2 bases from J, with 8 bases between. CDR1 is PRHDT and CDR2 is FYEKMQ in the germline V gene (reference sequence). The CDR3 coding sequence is TGTGCCAGCAGCTTAGACCAGGGTCAAGAGACCCAGTACTTC. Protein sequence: CASSLDQGQETQYF. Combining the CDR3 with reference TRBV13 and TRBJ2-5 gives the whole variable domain AAGVIQSPRHLIKEKRETATLKCYPIPRHDTVYWYQQGPGQDPQFLISFYEKMQSDKGSIPDRFSAQQFSDYHSELNMSSLELGDSALYFCASSLDQGQETQYFGPGTRLLVL.

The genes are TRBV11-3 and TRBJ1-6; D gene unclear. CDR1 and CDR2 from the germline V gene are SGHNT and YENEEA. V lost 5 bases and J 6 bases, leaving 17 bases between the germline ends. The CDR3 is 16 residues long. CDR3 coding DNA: TGTGCCAGCAGCCCCCGATCGGGGTTATCTAATTCACCCCTCCACTTT. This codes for CASSPRSGLSNSPLHF.

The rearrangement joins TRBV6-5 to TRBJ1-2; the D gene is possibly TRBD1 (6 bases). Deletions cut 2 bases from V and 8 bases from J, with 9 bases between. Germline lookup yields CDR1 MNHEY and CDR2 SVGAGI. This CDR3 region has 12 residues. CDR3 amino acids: CASSYGQGGYTF. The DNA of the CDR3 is TGTGCCAGCAGTTACGGCCAGGGGGGCTACACCTTC.

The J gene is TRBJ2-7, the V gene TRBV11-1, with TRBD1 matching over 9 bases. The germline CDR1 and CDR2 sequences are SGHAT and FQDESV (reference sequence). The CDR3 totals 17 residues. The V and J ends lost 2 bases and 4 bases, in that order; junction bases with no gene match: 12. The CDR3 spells CASSLNRGRGNGYEQYF. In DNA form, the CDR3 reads TGTGCCAGCAGCTTAAACAGGGGGCGCGGAAATGGATACGAGCAGTACTTC.

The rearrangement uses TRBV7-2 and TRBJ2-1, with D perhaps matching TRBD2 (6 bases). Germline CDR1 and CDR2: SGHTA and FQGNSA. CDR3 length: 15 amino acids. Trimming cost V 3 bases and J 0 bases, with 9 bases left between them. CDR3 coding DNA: TGTGCCAGCAGCTTTGGGGGGTTCTCCTACAATGAGCAGTTCTTC. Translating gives CASSFGGFSYNEQFF.

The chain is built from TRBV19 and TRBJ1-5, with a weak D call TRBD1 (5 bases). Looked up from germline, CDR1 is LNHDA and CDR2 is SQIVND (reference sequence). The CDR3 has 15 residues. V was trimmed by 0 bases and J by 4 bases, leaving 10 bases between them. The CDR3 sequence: CASSIEGVLNQPQHF. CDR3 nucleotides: TGTGCCAGTAGTATAGAAGGGGTGCTAAATCAGCCCCAGCATTTT.

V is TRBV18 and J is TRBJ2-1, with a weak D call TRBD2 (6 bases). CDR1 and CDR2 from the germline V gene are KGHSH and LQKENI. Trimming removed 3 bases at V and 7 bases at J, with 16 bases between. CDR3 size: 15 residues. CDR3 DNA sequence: TGTGCCAGCTCACCTCCTTGGACGGGAGTTAATGAGCAGTTCTTC. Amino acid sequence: CASSPPWTGVNEQFF.

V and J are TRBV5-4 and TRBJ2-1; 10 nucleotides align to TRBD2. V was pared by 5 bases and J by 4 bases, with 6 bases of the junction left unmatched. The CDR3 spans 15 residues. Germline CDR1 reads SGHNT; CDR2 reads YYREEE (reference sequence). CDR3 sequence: CASSVSGGRYNEQFF. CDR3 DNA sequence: TGTGCCAGCAGTGTTAGCGGGGGGCGATACAATGAGCAGTTCTTC.

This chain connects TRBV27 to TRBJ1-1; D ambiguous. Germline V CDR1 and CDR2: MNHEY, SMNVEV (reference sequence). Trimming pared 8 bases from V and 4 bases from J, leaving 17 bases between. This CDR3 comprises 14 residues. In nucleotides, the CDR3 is TGTGCCAGCTCGATTGCAGGTAGGAGCACTGAAGCTTTCTTT. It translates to CASSIAGRSTEAFF.

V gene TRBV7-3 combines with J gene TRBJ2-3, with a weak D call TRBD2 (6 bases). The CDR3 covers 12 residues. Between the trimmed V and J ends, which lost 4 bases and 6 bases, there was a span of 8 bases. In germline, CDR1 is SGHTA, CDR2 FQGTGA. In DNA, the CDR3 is TGTGCCAGCAGCTCAGGGAGGGATACGCAGTATTTT. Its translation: CASSSGRDTQYF.

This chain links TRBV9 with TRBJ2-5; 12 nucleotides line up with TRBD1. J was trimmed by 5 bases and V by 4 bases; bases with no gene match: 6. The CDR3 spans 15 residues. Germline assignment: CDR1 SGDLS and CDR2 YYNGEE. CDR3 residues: CASSIGTGGGETQYF. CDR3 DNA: TGTGCCAGCAGCATCGGGACAGGGGGCGGGGAGACCCAGTACTTC.

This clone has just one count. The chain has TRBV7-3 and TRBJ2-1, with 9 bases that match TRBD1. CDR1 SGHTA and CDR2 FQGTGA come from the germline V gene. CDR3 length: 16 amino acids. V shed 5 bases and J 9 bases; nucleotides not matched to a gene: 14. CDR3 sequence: CASSPTGGQGHGEQFF. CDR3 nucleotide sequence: TGTGCCAGCAGCCCGACGGGGGGACAGGGACACGGTGAGCAGTTCTTC.

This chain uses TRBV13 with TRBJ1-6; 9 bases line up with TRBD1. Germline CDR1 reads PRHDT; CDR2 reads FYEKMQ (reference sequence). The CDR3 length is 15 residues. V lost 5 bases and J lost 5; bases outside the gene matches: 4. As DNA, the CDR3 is TGTGCCAGCAGCGGGCGGACAGGGGATAATTCACCCCTCCACTTT. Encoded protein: CASSGRTGDNSPLHF.

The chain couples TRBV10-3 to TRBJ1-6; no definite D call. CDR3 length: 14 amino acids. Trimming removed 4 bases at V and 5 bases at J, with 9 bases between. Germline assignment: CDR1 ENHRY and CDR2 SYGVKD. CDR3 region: CAISGNSDNSPLHF. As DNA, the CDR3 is TGTGCCATCAGTGGAAACAGTGATAATTCACCCCTCCACTTT.

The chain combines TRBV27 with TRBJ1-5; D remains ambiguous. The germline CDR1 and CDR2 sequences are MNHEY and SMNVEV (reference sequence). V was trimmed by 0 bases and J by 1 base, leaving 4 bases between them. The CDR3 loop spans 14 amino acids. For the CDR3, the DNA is TGTGCCAGCAGTTTATCCATAAGCAATCAGCCCCAGCATTTT. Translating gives CASSLSISNQPQHF.

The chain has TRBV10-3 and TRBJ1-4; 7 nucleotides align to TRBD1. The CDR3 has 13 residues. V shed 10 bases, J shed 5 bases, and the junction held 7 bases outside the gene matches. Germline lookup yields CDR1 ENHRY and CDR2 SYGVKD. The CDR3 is CATRQGGNEKLFF. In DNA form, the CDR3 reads TGTGCCACACGACAGGGCGGGAATGAAAAACTGTTTTTT.

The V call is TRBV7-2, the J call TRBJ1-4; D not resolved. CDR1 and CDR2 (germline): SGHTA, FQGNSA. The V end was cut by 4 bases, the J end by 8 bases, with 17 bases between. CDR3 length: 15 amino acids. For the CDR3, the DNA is TGTGCCAGCAGCTCTACACCCCAACGACGGGAAAAACTGTTTTTT. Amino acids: CASSSTPQRREKLFF.

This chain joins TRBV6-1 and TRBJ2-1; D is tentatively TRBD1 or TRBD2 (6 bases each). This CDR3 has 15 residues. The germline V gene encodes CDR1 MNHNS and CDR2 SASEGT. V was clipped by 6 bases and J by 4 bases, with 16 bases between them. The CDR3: CASRPEKGGYNEQFF. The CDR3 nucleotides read TGTGCCAGCAGGCCGGAGAAGGGGGGTTACAATGAGCAGTTCTTC.

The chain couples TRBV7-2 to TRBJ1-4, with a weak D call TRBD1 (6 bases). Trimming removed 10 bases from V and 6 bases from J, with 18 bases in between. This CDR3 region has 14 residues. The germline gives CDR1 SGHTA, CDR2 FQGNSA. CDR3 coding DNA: TGTGCCACTCGCGGGGGGGGCGCCGATGAAAAACTGTTTTTT. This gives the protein CATRGGGADEKLFF.

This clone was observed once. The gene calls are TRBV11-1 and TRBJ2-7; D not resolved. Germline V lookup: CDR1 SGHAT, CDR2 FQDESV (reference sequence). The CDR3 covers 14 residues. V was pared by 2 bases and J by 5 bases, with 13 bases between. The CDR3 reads CASSLQAASDEQYF. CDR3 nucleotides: TGTGCCAGCAGCTTACAGGCGGCGAGCGACGAGCAGTACTTC.

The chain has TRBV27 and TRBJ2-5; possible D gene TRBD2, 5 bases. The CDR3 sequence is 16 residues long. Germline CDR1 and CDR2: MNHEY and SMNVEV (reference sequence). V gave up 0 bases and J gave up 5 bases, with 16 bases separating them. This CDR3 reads CASSLSRLASGETQYF. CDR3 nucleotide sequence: TGTGCCAGCAGTTTATCAAGGCTAGCCTCCGGGGAGACCCAGTACTTC.

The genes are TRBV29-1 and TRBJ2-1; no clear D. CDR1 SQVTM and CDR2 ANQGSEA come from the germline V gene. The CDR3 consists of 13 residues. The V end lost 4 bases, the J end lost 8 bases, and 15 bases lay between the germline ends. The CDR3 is CSVGQVAWDEQFF. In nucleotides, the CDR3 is TGCAGCGTTGGTCAGGTGGCTTGGGATGAGCAGTTCTTC.

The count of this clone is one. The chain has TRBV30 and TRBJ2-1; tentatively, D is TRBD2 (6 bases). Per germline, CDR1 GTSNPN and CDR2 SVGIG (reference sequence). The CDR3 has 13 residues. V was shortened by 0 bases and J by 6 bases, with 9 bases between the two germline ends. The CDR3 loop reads CAWSVQGGNEQFF. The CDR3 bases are TGTGCCTGGAGTGTTCAGGGAGGCAATGAGCAGTTCTTC.

The CDR3 DNA reads as TGTGCCAGCAGCTTGCAGGCGGGACTAGTCTACAATGAGCAGTTCTTC. The encoded protein is CASSLQAGLVYNEQFF. The chain has TRBV5-5 and TRBJ2-1; 8 bases fit TRBD2. The germline V gene has CDR1 SGHKS and CDR2 YYEKEE (reference sequence). The CDR3 spans 16 residues. Losses at the gene ends were 1 base for V and 3 bases for J; bases not matched to a gene: 6.